This entry lists 24 T cell receptor beta chains sequenced from one sample in a study of T cells in Graves' hyperthyroidism and ophthalmopathy. TCR beta CDR3 regions were amplified from RNA. A set of HTBI primers served as the primers for a first-round RT-PCR of the TCR CDR3. One entry per CDR3 protein results from TCRdb running MiXCR on the multiplex PCR reads. The table has nearly 750,000 distinct CDR3 sequences, 30% to 40% seen once. Sequenced: blood. These receptors came from a woman in her thirties or forties with Graves' hyperthyroidism.

About this clonotype: It is likely a read error, because the conserved phenylalanine at the end of the CDR3 is missing. The DNA is omitted, as the CDR3 cannot be located on it reliably, and the CDR3 follows TCRdb's listing. The CDR3: CASSLGAAS. V and J are TRBV11-2 and TRBJ2-7. The CDR3 spans 9 residues, counting both ends. The germline V gene has CDR1 SGHAT and CDR2 FQNNGV.

This clonotype was recorded only once. The chain combines TRBV7-9 with TRBJ1-1, with TRBD1 matching over 9 bases. The CDR3 sequence is 15 residues long. Looked up from germline, CDR1 is SEHNR and CDR2 is FQNEAQ (reference sequence). The V gene end was trimmed by 3 bases and the J gene end by 5 bases; junction bases not matched to a gene: 7. This chain's CDR3 is CASSFTGGGRTEAFF. The CDR3 bases are TGTGCCAGCAGCTTCACAGGGGGCGGTAGGACTGAAGCTTTCTTT.

This clonotype was observed a few times. The gene calls are TRBV6-1 and TRBJ2-2; D is unresolved. The CDR3 is 15 residues long. Trimming removed 8 bases at V and 0 bases at J, with 13 bases between. Germline CDR1 is MNHNS and CDR2 is SASEGT. The CDR3: CASSNGRTNTGELFF. The CDR3 region has the DNA TGTGCCAGCTCGAACGGCAGAACGAACACCGGGGAGCTGTTTTTT.

This clonotype was seen more than once but under ten times. The chain employs TRBV2 and TRBJ1-1, with 7 bases aligning to TRBD1. The V gene end was trimmed by 5 bases and the J gene end by 0 bases; junction bases not matched to a gene: 12. Germline CDR1 and CDR2: SNHLY and FYNNEI. CDR3 length equals 17 residues. The CDR3 DNA is TGTGCCAGCAGTCCCAATAAGGGGACAGCGATGAACACTGAAGCTTTCTTT. Translated: CASSPNKGTAMNTEAFF.

This clonotype was counted ten times or more. The chain combines TRBV20-1 with TRBJ1-4; D is undetermined. Germline lookup yields CDR1 DFQATT and CDR2 SNEGSKA (reference sequence). V was clipped by 1 base and J by 4 bases, with 4 bases between them. This CDR3 has 12 amino acids. This CDR3 reads CSARVGNEKLFF. CDR3 DNA: TGCAGTGCTAGAGTCGGTAATGAAAAACTGTTTTTT.

In this sample, this clonotype turned up a few times. The chain is built from TRBV10-3 and TRBJ2-3; the match to TRBD2 covers 7 bases. V was clipped by 10 bases and J by 2 bases; unmatched bases: 6. Germline CDR1 is ENHRY and CDR2 is SYGVKD. The CDR3 extends over 13 amino acids. Written as DNA, the CDR3 is TGTGCCACCGAGAGCGGGGACACAGATACGCAGTATTTT. This translates into CATESGDTDTQYF.

A note on this clonotype: Because the CDR3 is missing its conserved closing phenylalanine or tryptophan, this is likely a read error. This chain joins TRBV27 and TRBJ1-1; TRBD1 matches 8 bases. The CDR3 consists of 13 residues. J was trimmed by 5 bases and V by 5 bases; bases with no gene match: 4. The germline V gene encodes CDR1 MNHEY and CDR2 SMNVEV (reference sequence). DNA of the CDR3: TGTGCCAGCAGTGGGACAGGTTCAACTGAAGCTTTCTCT. This codes for CASSGTGSTEAFS.

This clonotype occurred many times. At one end, the junction sequence differs from germline, possibly due to a read error. The rearrangement joins TRBV5-6 to TRBJ1-1; no firm D call. This CDR3 has 13 residues. Looked up from germline, CDR1 is SGHDT and CDR2 is YYEEEE. CDR3 sequence reads: CASSLAWGTEAFF. The CDR3, as DNA: TGTGCCAGCAGTTTGGCCTGGGGCACTGAAGCTTTCTTT.

This clonotype was counted only a few times. V gene TRBV4-3 combines with J gene TRBJ1-1; D call uncertain. V was trimmed by 4 bases and J by 1 base, leaving 22 bases between them. CDR3 length: 18 residues. Germline V gene sequence: CDR1 LGHNA, CDR2 YSLEER. This CDR3 reads CASSLAIYDGYGNTEAFF. The CDR3 coding sequence is TGCGCCAGCAGCCTGGCAATATACGACGGTTATGGGAACACTGAAGCTTTCTTT.

Many counts were recorded for this clonotype. The genes are TRBV29-1 and TRBJ1-2, with 7 nucleotides matching TRBD1. CDR1 is SQVTM, CDR2 ANQGSEA, per germline. This CDR3 comprises 12 residues. Trimming at V came to 6 bases and at J to 3 bases, leaving 4 bases not matched to a gene. The CDR3 sequence: CSVMTGHYGYTF. The CDR3 DNA sequence: TGCAGCGTGATGACAGGGCACTATGGCTACACCTTC.

This clonotype was detected ten times or more. This chain uses TRBV25-1 with TRBJ1-6; D possibly corresponds to TRBD1 (6 bases). Deletions cut 6 bases from V and 7 bases from J, with 13 bases between. Germline CDR1 is MGHDK and CDR2 is SYGVNS. This CDR3 is built from 14 residues. The CDR3 here is CASRRGHGNSPLHF. The CDR3 DNA reads as TGTGCCAGCAGACGGGGGCACGGGAATTCACCCCTCCACTTT.

The rearrangement uses TRBV2 and TRBJ1-2, with D perhaps matching TRBD1 (5 bases). The V gene's germline CDR1 is SNHLY and CDR2 FYNNEI. V gave up 6 bases and J gave up 0 bases, with 11 bases separating them. The CDR3 sequence is 14 residues long. The CDR3 region has the DNA TGTGCCAGCAGCCAAAAAGGGGCTAACTATGGCTACACCTTC. As protein: CASSQKGANYGYTF.

This clonotype was counted at least ten times. This chain links TRBV20-1 with TRBJ2-7, with D unclear. The CDR3 consists of 10 residues. Trimming took off 6 bases at V and 4 bases at J, with 7 bases between the two ends. From germline, CDR1 is DFQATT and CDR2 SNEGSKA (reference sequence). The chain's CDR3 is CSASYYEQYF. The CDR3 nucleotides are TGCAGTGCCTCGTATTACGAGCAGTACTTC.

The V and J genes are TRBV7-9 and TRBJ2-2; maybe TRBD2 (7 bases). Trimming cost V 6 bases and J 13 bases, with 15 bases left between them. Germline V gives CDR1 SEHNR, CDR2 FQNEAQ (reference sequence). The CDR3 totals 12 residues. The CDR3 DNA sequence: TGTGCCAGCAGAGGACCAGGGGAGGGGCTGTTTTTT. Its translation: CASRGPGEGLFF.

This clonotype was counted many times. The genes are TRBV7-6 and TRBJ2-6; D uncertain. V shed 5 bases and J shed 4 bases, with 12 bases lying between them. The CDR3 is made up of 15 amino acids. CDR1 is SGHVS, CDR2 FNYEAQ, per germline. The CDR3 DNA reads TGTGCCAGCAGCCCGGGCCCCGGGGGGGCCAACGTCCTGACTTTC. Protein product: CASSPGPGGANVLTF.

The J gene is TRBJ2-5, the V gene TRBV15; 9 bases agree with TRBD1. V gave up 7 bases and J gave up 5 bases; unmatched junction bases: 14. Germline values: CDR1 LNHNV, CDR2 YYDKDF (reference sequence). The CDR3 length is 16 residues. This chain's CDR3 is CATTPTDRGAGETQYF. In DNA form, the CDR3 reads TGTGCCACCACCCCGACTGACAGGGGGGCGGGTGAGACCCAGTACTTC.

The V gene is TRBV5-4, the J gene TRBJ2-7, with 7 bases identical to TRBD2. This CDR3 is 15 amino acids long. The ends lost 3 bases at V and 2 bases at J; junction bases unmatched: 8. Germline V gene sequence: CDR1 SGHNT, CDR2 YYREEE (reference sequence). The DNA of the CDR3 is TGTGCCAGCAGCTCCAGCGGGACGGTAGCCTACGAGCAGTACTTC. Amino acids: CASSSSGTVAYEQYF.

The sample holds many counts of this clonotype. The genes are TRBV20-1 and TRBJ2-7; TRBD2 matches 8 bases. The CDR3 length is 15 residues. CDR1 and CDR2 from the germline V gene are DFQATT and SNEGSKA (reference sequence). V gave up 5 bases and J gave up 2 bases; unmatched junction bases: 11. The chain's CDR3 is CSALPAGLGTYEQYF. CDR3 DNA: TGCAGTGCTTTACCCGCGGGACTAGGGACCTACGAGCAGTACTTC.

This clonotype was detected only a few times. The chain is built from TRBV7-9 and TRBJ2-2, with 7 bases lining up with TRBD1. The CDR3 length is 16 residues. From germline, CDR1 is SEHNR and CDR2 FQNEAQ (reference sequence). Trimming cost V 5 bases and J 5 bases; bases outside gene matches: 11. The CDR3 region is CASSRIQGSGTGELFF. As DNA, the CDR3 is TGTGCCAGCAGCCGAATACAGGGGAGTGGGACCGGGGAGCTGTTTTTT.

This sequence joins TRBV7-2 and TRBJ2-2; 13 bases line up with TRBD2. J gave up 5 bases and V 6 bases, and 9 bases lay outside the gene matches. CDR1 SGHTA and CDR2 FQGNSA come from the germline V gene. The CDR3 length is 17 residues. The CDR3 protein is CASRLRTSGRKTGELFF. CDR3 DNA: TGTGCCAGCAGACTTAGGACTAGCGGGAGAAAAACCGGGGAGCTGTTTTTT.

The chain is built from TRBV4-3 and TRBJ2-2; tentatively, D is TRBD1 (6 bases). The germline V gene encodes CDR1 LGHNA and CDR2 YSLEER. The V gene lost 6 bases and the J gene lost 5 bases, with 16 bases spanning the gap. This CDR3 region has 15 residues. The CDR3 sequence is CASREETGATGELFF. The CDR3, as DNA: TGCGCCAGCAGAGAGGAGACAGGCGCTACCGGGGAGCTGTTTTTT.

The table lists this clonotype with many counts. This sequence joins TRBV12-3 or TRBV12-4 and TRBJ1-1; TRBD1 matches 8 bases. The CDR3 is made up of 15 amino acids. Unmatched junction bases numbered 7, after V lost 6 bases and J lost 1 base. CDR3 amino acids: CASSPTGGRNTEAFF. CDR3 sequence (DNA): TGTGCCAGCAGCCCTACAGGGGGACGGAACACTGAAGCTTTCTTT.

The J gene is TRBJ1-5, the V gene TRBV12-3 or TRBV12-4; 8 bases map to TRBD1. The ends lost 6 bases at V and 5 bases at J; junction bases unmatched: 9. This CDR3 contains 15 residues. DNA for the CDR3: TGTGCCAGCAGCGTAGACAGGGGCGGCTATCAGCCCCAGCATTTT. It specifies CASSVDRGGYQPQHF.

The chain carries TRBV7-6 and TRBJ2-7; D may correspond to TRBD1 or TRBD2 (6 bases each). The germline CDR1 and CDR2 sequences are SGHVS and FNYEAQ. V shed 3 bases and J shed 5 bases, with 14 bases lying between them. This CDR3 has 14 amino acids. The CDR3 reads CASSFPGAGNEQYF. The CDR3 nucleotides read TGTGCCAGCAGCTTTCCGGGGGCAGGGAACGAGCAGTACTTC.